This T cell receptor (beta chain) was recovered during a study of T cells in Graves' hyperthyroidism and ophthalmopathy. As for the study in general: Initial diagnosis, before any treatment, was when peripheral blood was collected. General study findings and limits: Most thyroid clonotypes with frequency above 0.001 were detected in blood. Separation of ophthalmopathy from stable hyperthyroidism was achieved by a 13 V-J model.

The study defined stable Graves' hyperthyroidism as no ophthalmopathy progression within 18 months. This clonotype has ten or more counts. No antigen is known for it. Regions amplified from RNA transcripts were the TCR beta CDR3 regions. TCR CDR3 underwent first-round RT-PCR with the HTBI primer set. Each CDR3 protein gets one entry after TCRdb re-called the multiplex PCR reads with MiXCR. The table shows about 360,000 distinct CDR3 sequences, with about 12% occurring only once. V shed 0 bases and J shed 0 bases, with 12 bases lying between them. CDR3 length: 16 amino acids. In germline, CDR1 is LGHDT, CDR2 YNNKEL (reference sequence).

The chain has TRBV3-1 and TRBJ2-7; D gene uncertain. The clonotype comes from a woman aged 18-29 years with Graves' hyperthyroidism. Sequenced: blood. The CDR3, as DNA: TGTGCCAGCAGCCAAGATAGGACCTCTAGCTCCTACGAGCAGTACTTC. Translated, it gives CASSQDRTSSSYEQYF.